This note documents a single T cell receptor beta chain sequence. This clone turned up a few times. Its antigen is unknown. There are no base qualities to consult, and no much larger clone falls within one base. The data belong to a study of T cell clonotyping in hematopoietic cell transplantation (dated by TCRdb to the early 2020s). Regarding the complete study: In the study, roughly 140 blood samples were gathered from 40 or so consecutive transplant recipients and their related donors. Patient recruitment ran from 2015 to January 2017, and follow-up continued until September 2020 or death. Study-wide findings and limitations: A decrease in recipient TCR diversity was observed after transplant, and a progressive increase in pathologically expanded clonotypes was seen from day 30 to day 180. Overlap with donor repertoires was found for only a small fraction of recipient repertoires, with over 95% found to appear de novo at the given depth. The sample size was limited, and because cells were not sorted, the contributions of CD4 and CD8 repertoires could not be separated. Inverse Simpson Index values from donors and from recipients before transplant predicted broader TCR repertoire diversity after transplant.

Explained via the paper, the time point label denotes: 30 days after allo-HCT. Blood from recipients was drawn about 28 days before transplant and again at days 30, 100 and 180 after transplant. Using Nuclei Lysis Solution, genomic DNA was extracted from unfractionated peripheral blood mononuclear cells that were either fresh or cryopreserved. TCR beta CDR3 regions were amplified from genomic DNA with the immunoSEQ assay, a bias-controlled multiplex PCR using V- and J-specific primers. In a second PCR step, the CDR3 amplicons were tagged with a proprietary barcode plus Illumina adapter sequences. An Illumina MiSeq instrument was used for sequencing of the CDR3 libraries. The study's processing was this. Export and quality control were handled in immunoSEQ Analyzer 3.0, while downstream analyses relied on R Bioconductor and Immunarch. Only productive rearrangements in the normalized downsampled data set went into calculating the repertoire metrics. In the normalized cohort, clonotypes with more than 5 templates were defined as pathologically expanded. The Inverse Simpson Index served as the measure of repertoire diversity. CMV-specificity analyses were carried out on the non-normalized data set to capture all clonotypes. TCRdb took this table from immuneACCESS and kept in-frame rearrangements with V and J called. Such tables lack part of the clones; where checked against another copy, unresolved V genes explain under half of the gap, and the rest is unexplained. The V and J calls and the clone size are those of that table, but D and trimming were determined from the DNA. This sample gives around 16,000 clones in total; approximately 57% of them show up just once. 12% of the sample comes from the top ten.

The CDR3 spans 16 residues, from the cysteine through the phenylalanine. The sequence is cut down to CDR3 DNA, 48 bases in frame from base 1. After removal of 4 bases from V and 3 bases from J, the junction retains 9 bases not matched to a gene. The germline V gene (reference sequence) gives CDR1 as SEHNR and CDR2 as FQNEAQ. Recombination connected TRBV7-9 to TRBJ1-1, with 9 bases matching TRBD1. The sample in question was PBMCs, obtained 30 days after allogeneic stem cell transplant. The clonotype originates from a male patient in his fifties who had an allogeneic stem cell transplant from an unrelated donor, so T cells may come from the graft donor. Some clones in this sample may be carry-over from other donors' samples. The nucleotide sequence is given as TGTGCCAGCAGCTCAACCCGGACAGGGGTTTACACTGAAGCTTTCTTT. Its translation reads: CASSSTRTGVYTEAFF.